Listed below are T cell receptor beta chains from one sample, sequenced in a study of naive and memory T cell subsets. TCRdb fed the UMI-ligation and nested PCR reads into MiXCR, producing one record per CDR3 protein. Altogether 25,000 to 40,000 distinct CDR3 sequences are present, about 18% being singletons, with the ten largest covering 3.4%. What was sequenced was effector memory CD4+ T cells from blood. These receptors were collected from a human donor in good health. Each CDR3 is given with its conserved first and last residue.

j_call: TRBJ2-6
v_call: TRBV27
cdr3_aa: CASSQRTGAGANVLTF

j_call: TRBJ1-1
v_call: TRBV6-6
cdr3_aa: CASSPGGGLNTEAFF

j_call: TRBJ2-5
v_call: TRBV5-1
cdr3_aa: CASSAHQETQYF

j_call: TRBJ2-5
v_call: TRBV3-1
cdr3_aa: CASSRYRDTKQETQYF

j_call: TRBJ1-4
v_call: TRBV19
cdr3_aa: CASMGTFGEKLFF

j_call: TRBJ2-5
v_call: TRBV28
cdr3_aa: CASSSGQGVQETQYF

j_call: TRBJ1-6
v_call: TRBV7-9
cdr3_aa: CASSLGGSPLHF

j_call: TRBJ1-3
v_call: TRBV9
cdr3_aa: CASSVGWGTGNTIYF

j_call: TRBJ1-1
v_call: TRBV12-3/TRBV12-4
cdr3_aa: CASRRQGGVDEAFF

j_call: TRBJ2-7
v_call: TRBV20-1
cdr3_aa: CSASFGASGSYEQYF